Only a few counts were recorded for the clone carrying this TCR beta chain. Its matching antigen is unknown. Trimming removed 5 bases at V and 6 bases at J, with 11 bases between. The CDR3 contains 13 residues. Per germline, CDR1 SGHVS and CDR2 FNYEAQ. This sample is part of a study of OX40 agonist ivuxolimab in advanced cancers. Looking at the study overall: Patient treatment consisted of intravenous ivuxolimab administration every 2 weeks at 0.01 to 10 mg/kg. Study results and caveats: Among some nonresponders, normalized T-cell clonal expansion was also low. Clones of CD4+ and CD8+ blood T cells grew by week 6 at doses of 0.1 to 3.0 mg/kg.

Profiled with immunoSEQ multiplex PCR; TCRdb holds only in-frame clones, not every one. Among tens of thousands of clones, about 84% were seen once, and the ten largest hold roughly 4.5%. This material consisted of CD4+ or CD8+ T cells sorted from blood, taken in a trial of the OX40 agonist ivuxolimab. The rearrangement uses TRBV7-6 and TRBJ1-5; possibly TRBD1 for D (6 bases). The clonotype was recovered from an adult with an advanced solid tumor such as melanoma, head and neck, liver or kidney cancer. The CDR3 is CASSQEGVQPQHF. For the CDR3, the DNA is TGTGCCAGCAGCCAGGAGGGGGTTCAGCCCCAGCATTTT.